This is a list of T cell receptor beta chains from one sample in a study of T cells in Graves' hyperthyroidism and ophthalmopathy. TCRdb reprocessed the multiplex PCR reads via MiXCR and lists one record per CDR3 protein. The repertoire includes more than 600,000 distinct CDR3 sequences, 16% of them detected once, and over 7.5% sits in the top ten. The sequenced material came from blood. The receptor source for this set is a man aged 18 to 29 with Graves' hyperthyroidism. CDR3s include the opening cysteine and the closing phenylalanine or tryptophan. Each record gives: V gene, D gene, clone size, J gene, CDR3 DNA, CDR3 protein. The D gene is left open where the match is weak. Part of the rows lack a size; the others show once, few, many or a class for expanded clones.

v_call: TRBV20-1
d_call: .
clone_size: few
j_call: TRBJ1-2
cdr3_nt: TGCAGTGCTACCGGAGGGAGGTCGATTACTGGTGGCTACACCTTC
cdr3_aa: CSATGGRSITGGYTF

v_call: TRBV6-2/TRBV6-3
d_call: .
clone_size: many
j_call: TRBJ2-1
cdr3_nt: TGTGCCAGCAGCTCCGATTACAATGAGCAGTTCTTC
cdr3_aa: CASSSDYNEQFF

v_call: TRBV24-1
d_call: .
clone_size: few
j_call: TRBJ2-1
cdr3_nt: TGTGCCACCAGTGATTTAGGAGGGGTCGACTACAATGAGCAGTTCTTC
cdr3_aa: CATSDLGGVDYNEQFF

v_call: TRBV24-1
d_call: .
clone_size: many
j_call: TRBJ2-5
cdr3_nt: TGTGCCACCAGTGATTACACTCTGGGGGAGACCCAGTACTTC
cdr3_aa: CATSDYTLGETQYF

v_call: TRBV7-2
d_call: TRBD2
clone_size: many
j_call: TRBJ2-2
cdr3_nt: TGTGCCAGCAGCGAGACTAGCGGGAACACCGGGGAGCTGTTTTTT
cdr3_aa: CASSETSGNTGELFF

v_call: TRBV20-1
d_call: .
clone_size: many
j_call: TRBJ2-1
cdr3_nt: TGCAGTGCCGGGGCGAGCGGGTCAAGCTCCTACAATGAGCAGTTCTTC
cdr3_aa: CSAGASGSSSYNEQFF

v_call: TRBV24-1
d_call: .
clone_size: few
j_call: TRBJ2-1
cdr3_nt: TGTGCCACCAGTCGTGGGGGCTATGAGCAGTTCTTC
cdr3_aa: CATSRGGYEQFF

v_call: TRBV24-1
d_call: .
clone_size: .
j_call: TRBJ2-1
cdr3_nt: TGTGCCACCAGTGATTTAGGCGGGCAGATGCTCAACTCCTACAATGAGCAGTTCTTC
cdr3_aa: CATSDLGGQMLNSYNEQFF

v_call: TRBV19
d_call: .
clone_size: .
j_call: TRBJ2-7
cdr3_nt: TGTGCCAGTGGGTCTCGGGACATATCCTACGAGCAGTACTTC
cdr3_aa: CASGSRDISYEQYF

v_call: TRBV6-2/TRBV6-3
d_call: TRBD1
clone_size: .
j_call: TRBJ1-5
cdr3_nt: TGTGCCAGCAAGGACAGGGGTAGCAATCAGCCCCAGCATTTT
cdr3_aa: CASKDRGSNQPQHF

v_call: TRBV28
d_call: .
clone_size: few
j_call: TRBJ2-2
cdr3_nt: TGTGCCAGCAGTTTACGCCAGGGGGGGGAGCTGTTTTTT
cdr3_aa: CASSLRQGGELFF

v_call: TRBV28
d_call: TRBD1
clone_size: many
j_call: TRBJ2-3
cdr3_nt: TGTGCCAGCAGTCCCCGGGACAGGGGACTCACAGATACGCAGTATTTT
cdr3_aa: CASSPRDRGLTDTQYF

v_call: TRBV5-5
d_call: .
clone_size: .
j_call: TRBJ1-2
cdr3_nt: TGTGCCAGCAGCTTGGTTAGTGATCCTTTCTATGGCTACACCTTC
cdr3_aa: CASSLVSDPFYGYTF

v_call: TRBV13
d_call: TRBD1
clone_size: many
j_call: TRBJ2-7
cdr3_nt: TGTGCCAGCAGCACCACCCGACAGGGCTACGAGCAGTACTTC
cdr3_aa: CASSTTRQGYEQYF

v_call: TRBV5-6
d_call: TRBD1
clone_size: .
j_call: TRBJ1-1
cdr3_nt: TGTGCCAGCAGCTCCCGGGACAGGGAGACTTTCTTT
cdr3_aa: CASSSRDRETFF

v_call: TRBV6-1
d_call: .
clone_size: few
j_call: TRBJ2-3
cdr3_nt: TGTGCCAGCACCGAGAGGGCGGGCACAGATACGCAGTATTTT
cdr3_aa: CASTERAGTDTQYF

v_call: TRBV25-1
d_call: TRBD2
clone_size: few
j_call: TRBJ2-4
cdr3_nt: TGTGCCAGCAGTGACAGGGCTAGCGGGGTCCAAAACATTCAGTACTTC
cdr3_aa: CASSDRASGVQNIQYF

v_call: TRBV6-1
d_call: .
clone_size: .
j_call: TRBJ1-1
cdr3_nt: TGTGCCAGCAGACAGGGTAGCGGCACTGAAGCTTTCTTT
cdr3_aa: CASRQGSGTEAFF

v_call: TRBV3-1
d_call: TRBD1
clone_size: many
j_call: TRBJ2-7
cdr3_nt: TGTGCCAGCAGCCAACCAGGGGGCTTTGAGCAGTACTTC
cdr3_aa: CASSQPGGFEQYF

v_call: TRBV30
d_call: .
clone_size: few
j_call: TRBJ2-3
cdr3_nt: TGTGCCTGGGGCCAAGTTGAGGGCACAGATACGCAGTATTTT
cdr3_aa: CAWGQVEGTDTQYF

v_call: TRBV20-1
d_call: .
clone_size: many
j_call: TRBJ2-5
cdr3_nt: TGCAGTGCTAGACAAGAGACCCAGTACTTC
cdr3_aa: CSARQETQYF

v_call: TRBV19
d_call: .
clone_size: few
j_call: TRBJ2-7
cdr3_nt: TGTGCCAGTAGTAACCCCGGGCCATCCTACGAGCAGTACTTC
cdr3_aa: CASSNPGPSYEQYF

v_call: TRBV3-1
d_call: .
clone_size: many
j_call: TRBJ2-1
cdr3_nt: TGTGCCAGCAGCCAAGATTTGGGGTACAATGAGCAGTTCTTC
cdr3_aa: CASSQDLGYNEQFF

v_call: TRBV9
d_call: .
clone_size: .
j_call: TRBJ2-2
cdr3_nt: TGTGCCAGCAGCCTCGTCCCGGCGCCCACCGGGGAGCTGTTTTTT
cdr3_aa: CASSLVPAPTGELFF

v_call: TRBV6-9
d_call: TRBD1
clone_size: .
j_call: TRBJ2-3
cdr3_nt: TGTGCCAGCAGTTACTTACAGGGGGCGAGTCGCGGCACAGATACGCAGTATTTT
cdr3_aa: CASSYLQGASRGTDTQYF

v_call: TRBV6-1
d_call: .
clone_size: few
j_call: TRBJ1-2
cdr3_nt: TGTGCCAGCAGTGTTCAGAACCAAGGCTACACCTTC
cdr3_aa: CASSVQNQGYTF

v_call: TRBV27
d_call: TRBD2
clone_size: once
j_call: TRBJ2-7
cdr3_nt: TGTACCAGCGTAAGACTAGCGGGAGAAGGAGAGCAGTACTTC
cdr3_aa: CTSVRLAGEGEQYF

v_call: TRBV5-6
d_call: .
clone_size: many
j_call: TRBJ1-1
cdr3_nt: TGTGCCAGCAGCCCGAACAGGGCAGGGAACACTGAAGCTTTCTTT
cdr3_aa: CASSPNRAGNTEAFF

v_call: TRBV5-5
d_call: TRBD1
clone_size: few
j_call: TRBJ1-1
cdr3_nt: TGTGCCAGCAGCCAAGACAGGGGGAACACTGAAGCTTTCTTT
cdr3_aa: CASSQDRGNTEAFF

v_call: TRBV7-9
d_call: TRBD2
clone_size: few
j_call: TRBJ2-1
cdr3_nt: TGTGCCAGCAGCTTAAGGGCGAGCGGGAACCCCTACAATGAGCAGTTCTTC
cdr3_aa: CASSLRASGNPYNEQFF

v_call: TRBV7-2
d_call: .
clone_size: many
j_call: TRBJ1-1
cdr3_nt: TGTGCCAGCAGCTTAGTAGGGATGACTGAAGCTTTCTTT
cdr3_aa: CASSLVGMTEAFF

v_call: TRBV5-8
d_call: .
clone_size: .
j_call: TRBJ2-2
cdr3_nt: TGTGCCAGCAGCTTGAGGAGGGTCAACACCGGGGAGCTGTTTTTT
cdr3_aa: CASSLRRVNTGELFF

v_call: TRBV5-6
d_call: .
clone_size: many
j_call: TRBJ2-1
cdr3_nt: TGTGCCAGCGGATCGTATAGTGGGAATGAGCAGTTCTTC
cdr3_aa: CASGSYSGNEQFF

v_call: TRBV25-1
d_call: TRBD1
clone_size: few
j_call: TRBJ1-2
cdr3_nt: TGTGCCAGCAGTGAAAATGGACAGGCTTTGACCTTC
cdr3_aa: CASSENGQALTF

v_call: TRBV28
d_call: TRBD2
clone_size: many
j_call: TRBJ2-7
cdr3_nt: TGTGCCAGCAGTTTATCGGCGGGAGGGCCTTTCGAGCAGTACTTC
cdr3_aa: CASSLSAGGPFEQYF

v_call: TRBV12-3/TRBV12-4
d_call: TRBD2
clone_size: many
j_call: TRBJ2-7
cdr3_nt: TGTGCCAGCAGTTCTAGGGGTACTAGCGGGAGTGTCGAGCAGTACTTC
cdr3_aa: CASSSRGTSGSVEQYF

v_call: TRBV11-1
d_call: .
clone_size: many
j_call: TRBJ2-6
cdr3_nt: TGTGCCAGCAGCTGGAGGATCTCTGGGGCCAACGTCCTGACTTTC
cdr3_aa: CASSWRISGANVLTF

v_call: TRBV7-9
d_call: TRBD1
clone_size: once
j_call: TRBJ1-5
cdr3_nt: TGTGCCAGCAGCGGGGGGACAGGGGTTCAGCCCCAGCATTTT
cdr3_aa: CASSGGTGVQPQHF

v_call: TRBV11-2
d_call: TRBD1
clone_size: .
j_call: TRBJ1-2
cdr3_nt: TGTGCCAGCAGCTCCCTCCGGGGGACAGGGACCTATGGCTACACCTTC
cdr3_aa: CASSSLRGTGTYGYTF

v_call: TRBV12-3/TRBV12-4
d_call: .
clone_size: many
j_call: TRBJ1-1
cdr3_nt: TGTGCCAGCAGTTTAGCCGTAGAAGCTTTCTTT
cdr3_aa: CASSLAVEAFF

v_call: TRBV14
d_call: .
clone_size: .
j_call: TRBJ2-7
cdr3_nt: TGTGCCAGCAGCCAAGTTTGGGGCCCCTACGAGCAGTACTTC
cdr3_aa: CASSQVWGPYEQYF

v_call: TRBV4-3
d_call: TRBD1
clone_size: .
j_call: TRBJ1-1
cdr3_nt: TGCGCCAGCAGCCAAGGGGACAGGCGGGAAGCTTTCTTT
cdr3_aa: CASSQGDRREAFF

v_call: TRBV3-1
d_call: TRBD2
clone_size: many
j_call: TRBJ2-3
cdr3_nt: TGTGCCAGCAGCCCAGCGGGAGGGTGGACGGATACGCAGTATTTT
cdr3_aa: CASSPAGGWTDTQYF

v_call: TRBV4-3
d_call: .
clone_size: .
j_call: TRBJ1-2
cdr3_nt: TGCGCCAGCAGCCAAGATTACCGGCAGCGTCCCAACACCTTC
cdr3_aa: CASSQDYRQRPNTF

v_call: TRBV18
d_call: TRBD1
clone_size: many
j_call: TRBJ2-7
cdr3_nt: TGTGCCAGCTCGGCGACAGGGGAGTTACTGGAGCAGTACTTC
cdr3_aa: CASSATGELLEQYF

v_call: TRBV28
d_call: TRBD1
clone_size: many
j_call: TRBJ2-7
cdr3_nt: TGTGCCAGCAGTCCCCTCGGGACAGGGATCTCCTACGAGCAGTACTTC
cdr3_aa: CASSPLGTGISYEQYF

v_call: TRBV5-5
d_call: TRBD1
clone_size: few
j_call: TRBJ1-2
cdr3_nt: TGTGCCAGCAGCTCACAGGGGGCGGGGTATGGCTACACCTTC
cdr3_aa: CASSSQGAGYGYTF

v_call: TRBV7-3
d_call: .
clone_size: .
j_call: TRBJ2-1
cdr3_nt: TGTGCCAGCAGCTCCGTAGCTAGTTCCGGGAATGAGCAGTTCTTC
cdr3_aa: CASSSVASSGNEQFF